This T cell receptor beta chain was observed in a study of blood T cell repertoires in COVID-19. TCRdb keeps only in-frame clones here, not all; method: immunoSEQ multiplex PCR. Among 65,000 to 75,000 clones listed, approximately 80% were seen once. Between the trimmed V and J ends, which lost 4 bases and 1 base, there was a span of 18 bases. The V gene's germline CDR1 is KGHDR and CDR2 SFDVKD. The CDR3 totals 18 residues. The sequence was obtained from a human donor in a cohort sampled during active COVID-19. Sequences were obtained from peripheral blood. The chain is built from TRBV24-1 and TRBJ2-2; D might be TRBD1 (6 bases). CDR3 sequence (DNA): TGTGCCACCAGTGACCCGCAGGGGTCGAAGGGGAACACCGGGGAGCTGTTTTTT. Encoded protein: CATSDPQGSKGNTGELFF.